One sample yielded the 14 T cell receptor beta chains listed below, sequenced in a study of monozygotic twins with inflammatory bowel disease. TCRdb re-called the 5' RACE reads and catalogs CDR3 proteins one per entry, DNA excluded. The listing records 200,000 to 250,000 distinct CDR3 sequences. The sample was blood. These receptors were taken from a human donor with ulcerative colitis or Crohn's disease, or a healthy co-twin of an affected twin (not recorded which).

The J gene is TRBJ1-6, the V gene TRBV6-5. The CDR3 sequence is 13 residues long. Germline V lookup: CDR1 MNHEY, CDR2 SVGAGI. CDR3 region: CASSYLENSPLHF.

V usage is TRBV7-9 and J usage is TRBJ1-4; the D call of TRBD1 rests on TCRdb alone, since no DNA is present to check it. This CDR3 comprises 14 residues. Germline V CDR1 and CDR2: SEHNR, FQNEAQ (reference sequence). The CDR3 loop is CASSSDGGSEKLFF.

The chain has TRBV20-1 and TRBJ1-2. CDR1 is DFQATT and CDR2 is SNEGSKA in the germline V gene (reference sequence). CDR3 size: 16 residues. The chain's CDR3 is CSARDPALGANYGYTF.

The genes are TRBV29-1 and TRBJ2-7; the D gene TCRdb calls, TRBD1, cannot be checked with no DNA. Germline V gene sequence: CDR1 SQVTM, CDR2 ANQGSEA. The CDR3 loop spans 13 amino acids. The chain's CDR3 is CSVGAGYSYEQYF.

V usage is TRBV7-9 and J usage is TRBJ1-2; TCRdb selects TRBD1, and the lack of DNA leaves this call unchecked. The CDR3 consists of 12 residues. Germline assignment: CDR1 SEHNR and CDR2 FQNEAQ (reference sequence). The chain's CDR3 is CASSGWDNGYTF.

CDR3 in amino acids: CASSPYQGASSYEQYF. The J gene is TRBJ2-7, the V gene TRBV18; TCRdb selects TRBD1, and the lack of DNA leaves this call unchecked. CDR3 length: 16 amino acids. The V gene's germline CDR1 is KGHSH and CDR2 LQKENI.

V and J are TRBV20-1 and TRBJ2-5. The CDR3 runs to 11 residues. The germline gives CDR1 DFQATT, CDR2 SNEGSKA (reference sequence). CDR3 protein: CSASTPETQYF.

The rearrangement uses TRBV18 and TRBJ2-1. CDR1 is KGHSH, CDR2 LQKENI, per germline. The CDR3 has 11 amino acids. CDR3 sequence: CASSSWNEQFF.

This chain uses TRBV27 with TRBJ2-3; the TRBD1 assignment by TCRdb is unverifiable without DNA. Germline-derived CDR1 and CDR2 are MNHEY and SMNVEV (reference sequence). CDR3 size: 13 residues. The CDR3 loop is CASRLTGGTTQYF.

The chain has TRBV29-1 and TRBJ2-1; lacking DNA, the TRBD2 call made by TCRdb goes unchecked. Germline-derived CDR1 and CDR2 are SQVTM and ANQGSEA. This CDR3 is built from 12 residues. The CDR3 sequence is CSVRGGWNEQFF.

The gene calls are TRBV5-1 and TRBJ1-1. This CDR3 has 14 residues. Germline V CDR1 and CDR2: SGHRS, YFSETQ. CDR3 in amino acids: CASSLDSMNTEAFF.

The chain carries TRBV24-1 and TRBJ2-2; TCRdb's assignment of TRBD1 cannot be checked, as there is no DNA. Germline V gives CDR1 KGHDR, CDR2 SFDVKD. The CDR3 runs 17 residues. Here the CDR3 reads CATSLGPGARQSGELFF.

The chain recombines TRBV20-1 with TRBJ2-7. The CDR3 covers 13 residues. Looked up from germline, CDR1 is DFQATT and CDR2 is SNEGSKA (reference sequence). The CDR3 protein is CSAADGTSYEQYF.

The CDR3 sequence: CSAQTSSPGGEQYF. V and J are TRBV20-1 and TRBJ2-7; TCRdb picks TRBD2, but there is no DNA to check that call. Germline CDR1 is DFQATT and CDR2 is SNEGSKA (reference sequence). This CDR3 is built from 14 residues.